This is a list of T cell receptor beta chains from one sample in a study of T cells in tumors after PD-1 blockade. Some clones are missing from TCRdb's copy, which holds only in-frame ones; the method was immunoSEQ multiplex PCR. The sample records 30,000 to 35,000 clones, 73% being singletons. The sample here was PBMCs, taken after anti-PD-1 treatment. The receptors were sampled from a human donor with basal cell carcinoma. CDR3s include the opening cysteine and the closing phenylalanine or tryptophan. Each record gives: D gene, clone size, J gene, V gene, CDR3 DNA, CDR3 protein. The D gene is left open where the match is weak. Not every row has a clone size; where given, it reads once, few, many or a size class.

TRBD1,few,TRBJ2-7,TRBV28,TGTGCCAGCAGTGCCGCGACAGGGTCTTGGACCTACGAGCAGTACTTC,CASSAATGSWTYEQYF
.,.,TRBJ1-2,TRBV12-5,TGTGCTAGTGCCTTGGACAAAGGGATGAACATAAACTATGGCTACACCTTC,CASALDKGMNINYGYTF
.,.,TRBJ2-5,TRBV18,TGTGCCAGCTCCCCCCGGGGGGCCGGGGGGGAGACCCAGTACTTC,CASSPRGAGGETQYF
.,.,TRBJ2-1,TRBV18,TGTGCCAGCTCACCTATAGGGGACTCTGGTGAGCAGTTCTTC,CASSPIGDSGEQFF
TRBD1,.,TRBJ2-2,TRBV29-1,TGCAGCTCAACCGGACAGGGACTTAACACCGGGGAGCTGTTTTTT,CSSTGQGLNTGELFF
.,.,TRBJ2-1,TRBV7-2,TGTGCCAGCAACCAGGGGGGGCCGAATACCGAGCAGTTCTTC,CASNQGGPNTEQFF
.,many,TRBJ1-2,TRBV19,TGTGCCAGTAGAGCCCCGGGGGGACTTAACTATGGCTACACCTTC,CASRAPGGLNYGYTF
TRBD2,.,TRBJ2-3,TRBV14,TGTGCCAGCAGCCGGACCCTCAGGGGACTAGCGGGGGTTCCGGGAGATACGCAGTATTTT,CASSRTLRGLAGVPGDTQYF
.,.,TRBJ2-1,TRBV19,TGTGCCAGTAGCACTCCGGGACTCCTGCAGTTCTTC,CASSTPGLLQFF
.,.,TRBJ2-3,TRBV7-2,TGTGCCAGCAGCACCGGGATCCATACAGATACGCAGTATTTT,CASSTGIHTDTQYF